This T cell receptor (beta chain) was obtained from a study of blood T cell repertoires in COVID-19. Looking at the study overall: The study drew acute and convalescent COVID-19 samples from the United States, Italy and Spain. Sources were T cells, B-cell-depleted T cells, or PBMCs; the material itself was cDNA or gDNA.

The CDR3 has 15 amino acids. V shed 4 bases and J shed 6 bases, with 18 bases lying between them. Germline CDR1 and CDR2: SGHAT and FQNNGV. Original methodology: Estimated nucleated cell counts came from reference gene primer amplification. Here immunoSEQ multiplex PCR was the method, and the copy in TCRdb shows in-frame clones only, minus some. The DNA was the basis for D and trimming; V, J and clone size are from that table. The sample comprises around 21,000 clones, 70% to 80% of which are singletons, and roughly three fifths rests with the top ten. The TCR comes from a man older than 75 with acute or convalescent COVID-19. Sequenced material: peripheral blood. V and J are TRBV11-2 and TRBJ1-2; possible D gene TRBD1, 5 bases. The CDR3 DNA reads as TGTGCCAGCAGCTCACGGATAGGAGACAGTGATGGCTACACCTTC. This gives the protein CASSSRIGDSDGYTF.